This T cell receptor beta chain was captured in a study of T cell repertoires in cytomegalovirus infection. Background on the study: Indications came from public TCR beta signatures; they pointed to CMV infection and to a matching HLA type.

The CDR3 sequence is 15 residues long. Germline CDR1 and CDR2: SGHTA and FQGNSA. Points on this clonotype: Its antigen is not identified. One end of the junction varies from germline; a read error may be responsible.

TCRdb re-called the reads through MiXCR, storing one row per CDR3 protein. Among around 800,000 distinct CDR3 sequences listed, approximately 32% were seen once. This TCR was recovered from a human donor in good health (CMV status not recorded). Some clones in this sample may be carry-over from other donors' samples. The specimen comprised cultured CD8+ T cells from PBMCs, sampled from culture after CMV antigen stimulation. This chain links TRBV7-2 with TRBJ2-1; the match to TRBD2 covers 11 bases. CDR3 protein: CASSITSGGGNVQFF. The CDR3 bases are TGTGCCAGCAGCATTACTAGCGGGGGAGGCAATGTGCAGTTCTTC. The whole variable domain, filled in from reference TRBV7-2 and TRBJ2-1, reads GAGVSQSPSNKVTEKGKDVELRCDPISGHTALYWYRQSLGQGLEFLIYFQGNSAPDKSGLPSDRFSAERTGGSVSTLTIQRTQQEDSAVYLCASSITSGGGNVQFFGPGTRLTVL.